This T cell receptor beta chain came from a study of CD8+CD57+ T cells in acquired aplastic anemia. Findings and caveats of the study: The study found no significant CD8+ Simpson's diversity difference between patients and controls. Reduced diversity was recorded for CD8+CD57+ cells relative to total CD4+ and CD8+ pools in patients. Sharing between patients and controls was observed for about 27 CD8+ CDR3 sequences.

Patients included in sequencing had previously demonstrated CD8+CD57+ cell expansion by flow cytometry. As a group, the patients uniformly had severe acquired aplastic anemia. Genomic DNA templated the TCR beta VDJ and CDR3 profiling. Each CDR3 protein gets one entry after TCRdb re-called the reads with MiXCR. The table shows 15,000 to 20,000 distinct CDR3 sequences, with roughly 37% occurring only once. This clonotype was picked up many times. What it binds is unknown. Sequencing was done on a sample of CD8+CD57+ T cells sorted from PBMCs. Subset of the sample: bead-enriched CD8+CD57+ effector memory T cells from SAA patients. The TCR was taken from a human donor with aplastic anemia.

The chain's CDR3 is CSARDYKASTDTQYF. CDR3 bases: TGCAGTGCTAGAGATTATAAAGCTAGCACAGATACGCAGTATTTT. The chain combines TRBV20-1 with TRBJ2-3; unclear D gene. Germline V gene sequence: CDR1 DFQATT, CDR2 SNEGSKA (reference sequence). The V and J ends lost 0 bases and 0 bases respectively, with 10 bases between them. CDR3 length: 15 residues.